A single sample is the source of the 3 T cell receptor beta chains below, sequenced in a study of CD8+ T cells in alopecia areata. RNA, once extracted, was reverse transcribed into cDNA for use as the sequencing template. TCRdb's table, derived via immunoSEQ multiplex PCR, lists solely in-frame clones and lacks some. The table lists 250,000 to 350,000 clones, approximately 60% of them singletons, with about 0.88% in the top ten. The treatment here: oral pan-JAK inhibitor, 5-10 mg twice daily. The sample in question was CD4+ T cells sorted from blood, obtained around week 53, from a patient treated with tofacitinib. The receptor source for this set is a human donor with alopecia areata.

This clone has more than one count but fewer than ten. J is TRBJ2-1 and V is TRBV29-1; TRBD2 agrees at 7 bases. V shed 6 bases, J shed 9 bases, and the junction held 11 bases outside the gene matches. This CDR3 spans 13 amino acids. Germline CDR1 is SQVTM and CDR2 is ANQGSEA. The CDR3 DNA is TGCAGCGTCTGGGACGGGGGGATAGGTGAGCAGTTCTTC. Encoded protein: CSVWDGGIGEQFF.

This clone was counted a single time. The genes are TRBV6-5 and TRBJ2-2, with D maybe TRBD2 (5 bases). The germline V and J ends were trimmed by 7 bases and 7 bases, with 10 bases remaining between them. CDR1 and CDR2 from the germline V gene are MNHEY and SVGAGI. The CDR3 length is 12 residues. DNA for the CDR3: TGTGCCAGCACCTACGCGGGCGGGGAGCTGTTTTTT. It specifies CASTYAGGELFF.

The V and J genes are TRBV29-1 and TRBJ2-7; possibly TRBD1 or TRBD2 for D (5 bases each). Trimming took 8 bases from V and 2 from J, leaving 19 bases between them. CDR3 length: 14 amino acids. Germline loops: CDR1 SQVTM, CDR2 ANQGSEA. The CDR3 DNA follows: TGCAGCCCCCCGTACGGGGCCACCCCCTACGAGCAGTACTTC. The encoded protein is CSPPYGATPYEQYF.